This T cell receptor (beta chain) originates from a study of blood T cell repertoires in COVID-19. Some clones are missing from TCRdb's copy, which holds only in-frame ones; the method was immunoSEQ multiplex PCR. The table includes under 300,000 clones, approximately 89% detected once. Within 2 weeks before study entry, exposed participants met a COVID-19 case. This CDR3 is 15 amino acids long. The germline gives CDR1 MDHEN, CDR2 SYDVKM. V was pared by 6 bases and J by 1 base, with 7 bases of the junction left unmatched. Sequencing was carried out using PBMCs or T cells enriched from blood (not recorded which). V is TRBV28 and J is TRBJ1-2, with TRBD1 matching 8 bases. The receptor's source is a woman aged 40 to 55 who had been exposed to COVID-19. The CDR3 nucleotides read TGTGCCAGCAGGGACAGGGTCACCATTAACTATGGCTACACCTTC. Its translation: CASRDRVTINYGYTF.